This TCR beta chain stems from a study of OX40 agonist ivuxolimab in advanced cancers. General study results and limits: At 0.1-3.0 mg/kg, partial responders had clonal expansion among the lowest observed.

TCRdb's copy holds only in-frame clones and misses some; the assay was immunoSEQ multiplex PCR. The sample yields more than 55,000 clones, over 60% seen once. This clone was counted at least ten times. Its matching antigen is unknown. Sequences were derived from CD4+ or CD8+ T cells sorted from blood, sampled in a trial of the OX40 agonist ivuxolimab. This clonotype was obtained from an adult with an advanced solid tumor such as melanoma, head and neck, liver or kidney cancer.

Here the CDR3 reads CASRRDRGNQPQHF. The CDR3 DNA sequence: TGTGCCAGCAGACGGGACAGGGGTAATCAGCCCCAGCATTTT. The chain carries TRBV6-5 and TRBJ1-5; 10 bases map to TRBD1. Germline CDR1 and CDR2: MNHEY and SVGAGI. This CDR3 region has 14 residues. J lost 4 bases, V lost 6 bases, and 3 bases had no gene match.